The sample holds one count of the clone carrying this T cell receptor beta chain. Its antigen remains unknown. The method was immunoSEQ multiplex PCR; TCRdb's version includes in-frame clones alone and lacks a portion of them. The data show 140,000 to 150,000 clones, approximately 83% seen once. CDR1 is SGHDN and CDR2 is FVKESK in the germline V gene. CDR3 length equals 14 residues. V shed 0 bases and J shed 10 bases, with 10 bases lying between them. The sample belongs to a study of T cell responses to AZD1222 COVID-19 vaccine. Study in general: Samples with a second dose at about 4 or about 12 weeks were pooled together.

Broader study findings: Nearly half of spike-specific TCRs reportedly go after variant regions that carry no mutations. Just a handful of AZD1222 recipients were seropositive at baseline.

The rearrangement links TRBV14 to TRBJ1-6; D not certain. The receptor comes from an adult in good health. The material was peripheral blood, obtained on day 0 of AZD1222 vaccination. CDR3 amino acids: CASSQDPGFSPLHF. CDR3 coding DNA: TGTGCCAGCAGCCAAGATCCTGGGTTCTCACCCCTCCACTTT.